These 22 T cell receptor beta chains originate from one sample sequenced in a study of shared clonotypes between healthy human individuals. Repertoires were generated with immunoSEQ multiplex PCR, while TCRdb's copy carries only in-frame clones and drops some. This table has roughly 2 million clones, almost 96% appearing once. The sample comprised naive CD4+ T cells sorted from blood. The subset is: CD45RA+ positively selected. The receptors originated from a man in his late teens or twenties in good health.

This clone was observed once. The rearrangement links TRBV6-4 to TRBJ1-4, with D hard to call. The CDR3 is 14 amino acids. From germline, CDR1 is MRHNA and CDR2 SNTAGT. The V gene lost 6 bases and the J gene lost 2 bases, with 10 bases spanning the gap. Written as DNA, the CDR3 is TGTGCCAGCAGATCGACGGTGACTAATGAAAAACTGTTTTTT. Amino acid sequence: CASRSTVTNEKLFF.

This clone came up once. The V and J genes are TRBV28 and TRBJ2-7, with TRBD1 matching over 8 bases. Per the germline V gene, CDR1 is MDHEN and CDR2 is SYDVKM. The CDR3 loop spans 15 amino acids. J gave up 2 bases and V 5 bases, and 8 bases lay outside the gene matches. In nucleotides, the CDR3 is TGTGCCAGCAGTGGGGACAGGACAACGCCCTACGAGCAGTACTTC. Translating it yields CASSGDRTTPYEQYF.

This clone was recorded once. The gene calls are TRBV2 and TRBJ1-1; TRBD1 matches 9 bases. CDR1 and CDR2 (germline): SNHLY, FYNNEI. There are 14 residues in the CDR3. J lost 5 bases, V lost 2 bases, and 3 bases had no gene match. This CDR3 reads CASSERQGGTEAFF. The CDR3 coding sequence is TGTGCCAGCAGTGAAAGACAGGGGGGAACTGAAGCTTTCTTT.

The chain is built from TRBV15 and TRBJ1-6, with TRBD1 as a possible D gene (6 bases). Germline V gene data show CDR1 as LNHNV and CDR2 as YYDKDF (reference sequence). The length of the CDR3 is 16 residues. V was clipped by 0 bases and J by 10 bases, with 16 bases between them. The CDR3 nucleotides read TGTGCCACCAGCAGAGATCCGGGGGGCGTCGGGTCACCCCTCCACTTT. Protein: CATSRDPGGVGSPLHF.

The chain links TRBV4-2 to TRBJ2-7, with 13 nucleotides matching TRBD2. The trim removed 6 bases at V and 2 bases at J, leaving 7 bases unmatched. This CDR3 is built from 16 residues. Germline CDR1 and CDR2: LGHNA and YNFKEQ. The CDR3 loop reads CASRPLAGGATYEQYF. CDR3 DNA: TGTGCCAGCAGACCACTAGCGGGAGGGGCTACCTACGAGCAGTACTTC.

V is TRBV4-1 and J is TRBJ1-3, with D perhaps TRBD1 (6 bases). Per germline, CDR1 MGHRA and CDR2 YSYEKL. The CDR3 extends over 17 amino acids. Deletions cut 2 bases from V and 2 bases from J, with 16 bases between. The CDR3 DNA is TGCGCCAGCAGCCAAAGGGCGAAAACAGGGCCTGGAAACACCATATATTTT. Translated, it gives CASSQRAKTGPGNTIYF.

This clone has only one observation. The CDR3 DNA follows: TGTGCCAGCAGTGACGGTTTAATTTCTGGAAACACCATATATTTT. This gives the protein CASSDGLISGNTIYF. The chain combines TRBV6-6 with TRBJ1-3; D is unresolved. Per germline, CDR1 MNHNY and CDR2 SVGAGI (reference sequence). The CDR3 contains 15 residues. Between the trimmed V and J ends, which lost 5 bases and 1 base, there was a span of 12 bases.

The CDR3 here is CASSLVSGGSYNEQFF. The CDR3 DNA is TGTGCCAGCAGCTTAGTATCCGGGGGTTCCTACAATGAGCAGTTCTTC. The V gene is TRBV11-3, the J gene TRBJ2-1, with D possibly TRBD2 on 6 matching bases. CDR1 and CDR2 from the germline V gene are SGHNT and YENEEA. Trimming removed 1 base at V and 1 base at J, with 11 bases between. The CDR3 length is 16 residues.

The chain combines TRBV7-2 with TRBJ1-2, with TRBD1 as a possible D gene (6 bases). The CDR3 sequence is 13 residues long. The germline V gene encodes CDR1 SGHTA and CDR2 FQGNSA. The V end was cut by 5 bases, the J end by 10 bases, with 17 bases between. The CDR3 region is CASSPGMGAIYTF. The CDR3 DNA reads TGTGCCAGCAGCCCAGGGATGGGGGCGATCTACACCTTC.

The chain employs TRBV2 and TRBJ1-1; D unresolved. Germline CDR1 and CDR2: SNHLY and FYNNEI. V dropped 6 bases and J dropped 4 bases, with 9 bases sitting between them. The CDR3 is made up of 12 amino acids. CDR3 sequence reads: CASRVGVTEAFF. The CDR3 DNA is TGTGCCAGCAGGGTAGGCGTCACTGAAGCTTTCTTT.

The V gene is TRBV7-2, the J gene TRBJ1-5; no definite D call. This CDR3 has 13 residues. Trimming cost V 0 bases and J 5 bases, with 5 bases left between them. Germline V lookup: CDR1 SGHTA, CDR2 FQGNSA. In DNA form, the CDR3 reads TGTGCCAGCAGCTTAGCATGGGATCAGCCCCAGCATTTT. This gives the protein CASSLAWDQPQHF.

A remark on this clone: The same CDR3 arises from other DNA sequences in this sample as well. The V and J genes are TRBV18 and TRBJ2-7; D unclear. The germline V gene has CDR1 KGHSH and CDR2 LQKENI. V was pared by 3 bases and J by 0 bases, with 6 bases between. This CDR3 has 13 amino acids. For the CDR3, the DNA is TGTGCCAGCTCACCGACCTCCTCCTACGAGCAGTACTTC. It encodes CASSPTSSYEQYF.

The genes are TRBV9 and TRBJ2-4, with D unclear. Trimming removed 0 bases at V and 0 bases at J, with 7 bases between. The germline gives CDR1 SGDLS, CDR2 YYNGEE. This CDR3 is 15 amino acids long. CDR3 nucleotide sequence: TGTGCCAGCAGCGTAGATCCACTAGCCAAAAACATTCAGTACTTC. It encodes CASSVDPLAKNIQYF.

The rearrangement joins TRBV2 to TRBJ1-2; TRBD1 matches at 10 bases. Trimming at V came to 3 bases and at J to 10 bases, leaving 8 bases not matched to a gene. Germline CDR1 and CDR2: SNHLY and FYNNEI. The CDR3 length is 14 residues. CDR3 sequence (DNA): TGTGCCAGCAGTGACGACAGGGGGCGCAAACCCTACACCTTC. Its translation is CASSDDRGRKPYTF.

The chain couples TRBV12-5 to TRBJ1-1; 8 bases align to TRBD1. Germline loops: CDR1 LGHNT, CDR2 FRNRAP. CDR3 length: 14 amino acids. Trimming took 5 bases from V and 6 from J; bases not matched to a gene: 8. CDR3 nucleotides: TGTGCTAGTGGTAGACAGGGGACTCCCGCTGAAGCTTTCTTT. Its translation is CASGRQGTPAEAFF. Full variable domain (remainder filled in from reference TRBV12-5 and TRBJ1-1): DARVTQTPRHKVTEMGQEVTMRCQPILGHNTVFWYRQTMMQGLELLAYFRNRAPLDDSGMPKDRFSAEMPDATLATLKIQPSEPRDSAVYFCASGRQGTPAEAFFGQGTRLTVV.

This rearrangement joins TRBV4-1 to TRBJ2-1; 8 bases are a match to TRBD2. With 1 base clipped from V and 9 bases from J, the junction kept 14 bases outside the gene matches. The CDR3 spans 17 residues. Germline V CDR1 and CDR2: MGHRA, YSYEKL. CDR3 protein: CASSQGASGPMSLEQFF. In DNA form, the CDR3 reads TGCGCCAGCAGCCAAGGAGCTAGCGGGCCGATGAGTCTTGAGCAGTTCTTC.

The CDR3 loop is CASTQRGQETQYF. For the CDR3, the DNA is TGTGCCAGCACCCAGCGGGGGCAAGAGACCCAGTACTTC. The V and J genes are TRBV5-4 and TRBJ2-5; 8 nucleotides match TRBD2. In germline, CDR1 is SGHNT, CDR2 YYREEE (reference sequence). The length of the CDR3 is 13 residues. The J segment lost 2 bases and the V segment lost 6 bases, leaving 3 bases of the junction unmatched.

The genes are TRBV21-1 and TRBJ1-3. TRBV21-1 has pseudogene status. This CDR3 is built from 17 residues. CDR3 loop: CASSKVRLLPPGNTIYF. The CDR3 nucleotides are TGTGCCAGCAGCAAAGTTCGACTTCTCCCACCTGGAAACACCATATATTTT.

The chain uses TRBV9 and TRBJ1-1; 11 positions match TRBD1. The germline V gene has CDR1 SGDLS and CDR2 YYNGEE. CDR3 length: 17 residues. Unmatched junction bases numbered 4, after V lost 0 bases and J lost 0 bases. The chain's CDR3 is CASSVGTGGNMNTEAFF. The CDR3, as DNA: TGTGCCAGCAGCGTAGGGACAGGGGGCAACATGAACACTGAAGCTTTCTTT.

Here the CDR3 DNA reads TGTGCCAGCAGCTTGGAGGCGGGTCGGGCCCTAAGCTACACCTTC. It codes for CASSLEAGRALSYTF. The gene calls are TRBV5-4 and TRBJ1-2; D remains ambiguous. Trimming shortened V by 0 bases and J by 9 bases, and 18 bases separated the two germline ends. Germline values: CDR1 SGHNT, CDR2 YYREEE (reference sequence). The CDR3 is made up of 15 amino acids.

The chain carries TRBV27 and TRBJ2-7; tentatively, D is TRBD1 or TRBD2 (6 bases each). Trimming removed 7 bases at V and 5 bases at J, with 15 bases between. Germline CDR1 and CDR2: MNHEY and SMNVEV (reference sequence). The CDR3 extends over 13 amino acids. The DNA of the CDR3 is TGTGCCAGCACACCTGGGGGGCGGCACGAGCAGTACTTC. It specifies CASTPGGRHEQYF.

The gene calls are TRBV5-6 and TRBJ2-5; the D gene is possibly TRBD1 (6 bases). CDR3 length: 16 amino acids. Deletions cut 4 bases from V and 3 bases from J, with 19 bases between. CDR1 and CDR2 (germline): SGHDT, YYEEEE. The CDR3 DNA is TGTGCCAGCAGCGGAAGCAACAGGGTTGACGAAGAGACCCAGTACTTC. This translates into CASSGSNRVDEETQYF.